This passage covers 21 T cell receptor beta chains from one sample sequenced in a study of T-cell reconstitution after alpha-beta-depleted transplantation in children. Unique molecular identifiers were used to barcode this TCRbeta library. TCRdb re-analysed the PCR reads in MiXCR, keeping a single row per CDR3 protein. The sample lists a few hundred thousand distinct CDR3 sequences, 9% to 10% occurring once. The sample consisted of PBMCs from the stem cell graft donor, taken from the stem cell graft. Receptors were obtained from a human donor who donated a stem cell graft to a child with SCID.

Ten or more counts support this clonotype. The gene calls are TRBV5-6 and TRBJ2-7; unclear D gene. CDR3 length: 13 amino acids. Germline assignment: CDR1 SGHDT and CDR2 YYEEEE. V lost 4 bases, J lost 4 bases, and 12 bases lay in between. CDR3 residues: CASSLNLLYEQYF. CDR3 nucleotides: TGTGCCAGCAGCCTGAACCTTTTATACGAGCAGTACTTC.

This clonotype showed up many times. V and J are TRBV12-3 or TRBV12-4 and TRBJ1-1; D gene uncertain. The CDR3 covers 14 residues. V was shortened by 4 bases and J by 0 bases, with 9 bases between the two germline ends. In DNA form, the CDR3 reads TGTGCCAGCAGTTCCAGGCTTGTGAACACTGAAGCTTTCTTT. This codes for CASSSRLVNTEAFF.

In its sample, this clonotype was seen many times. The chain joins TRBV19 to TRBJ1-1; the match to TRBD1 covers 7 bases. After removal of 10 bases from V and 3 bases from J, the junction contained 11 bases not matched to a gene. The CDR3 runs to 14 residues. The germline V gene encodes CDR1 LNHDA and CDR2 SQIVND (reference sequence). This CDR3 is CATKGDREDTEAFF. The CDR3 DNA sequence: TGTGCCACCAAAGGAGACAGGGAAGACACTGAAGCTTTCTTT.

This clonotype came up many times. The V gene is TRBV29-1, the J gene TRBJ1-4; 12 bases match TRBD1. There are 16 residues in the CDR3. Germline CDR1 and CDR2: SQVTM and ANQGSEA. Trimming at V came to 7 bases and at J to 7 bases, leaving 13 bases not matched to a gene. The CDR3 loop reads CSALGGQGAPGEKLFF. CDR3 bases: TGCAGCGCCTTAGGGGGACAGGGGGCACCAGGTGAAAAACTGTTTTTT.

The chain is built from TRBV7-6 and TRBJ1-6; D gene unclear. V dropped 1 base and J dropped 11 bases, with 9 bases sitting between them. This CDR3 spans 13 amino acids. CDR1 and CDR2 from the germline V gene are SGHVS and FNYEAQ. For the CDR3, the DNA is TGTGCCAGCAGCTTAGAGTACGGGGCACCCCTCCACTTT. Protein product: CASSLEYGAPLHF.

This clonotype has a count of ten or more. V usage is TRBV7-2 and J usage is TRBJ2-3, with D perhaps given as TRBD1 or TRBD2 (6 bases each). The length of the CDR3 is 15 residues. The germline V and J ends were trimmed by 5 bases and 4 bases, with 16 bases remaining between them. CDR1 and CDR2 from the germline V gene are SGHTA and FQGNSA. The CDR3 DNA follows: TGTGCCAGCAGCCCGCCGGGGGCGGGTTCAGATACGCAGTATTTT. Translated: CASSPPGAGSDTQYF.

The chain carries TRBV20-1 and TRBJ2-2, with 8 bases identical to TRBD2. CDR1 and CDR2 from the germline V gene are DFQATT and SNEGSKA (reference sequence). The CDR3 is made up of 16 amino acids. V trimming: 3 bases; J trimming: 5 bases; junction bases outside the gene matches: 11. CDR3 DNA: TGCAGTGCTAGGGGGGGGGGTAGCGGGACAACCGGGGAGCTGTTTTTT. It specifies CSARGGGSGTTGELFF.

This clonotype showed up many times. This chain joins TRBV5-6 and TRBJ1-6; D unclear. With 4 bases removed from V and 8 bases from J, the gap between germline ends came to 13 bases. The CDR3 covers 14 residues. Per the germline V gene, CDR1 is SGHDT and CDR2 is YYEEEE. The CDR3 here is CASSRVPSDSPLHF. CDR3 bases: TGTGCCAGCAGCCGAGTCCCGTCTGATTCACCCCTCCACTTT.

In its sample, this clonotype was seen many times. The CDR3 here is CSARVGQSGSYEQYF. The CDR3 region has the DNA TGCAGTGCTAGAGTTGGCCAGTCTGGCTCCTACGAGCAGTACTTC. The chain couples TRBV20-1 to TRBJ2-7; D gene ambiguous. The CDR3 loop spans 15 amino acids. Per germline, CDR1 DFQATT and CDR2 SNEGSKA (reference sequence). Between the trimmed V and J ends, which lost 1 base and 0 bases, there was a span of 13 bases.

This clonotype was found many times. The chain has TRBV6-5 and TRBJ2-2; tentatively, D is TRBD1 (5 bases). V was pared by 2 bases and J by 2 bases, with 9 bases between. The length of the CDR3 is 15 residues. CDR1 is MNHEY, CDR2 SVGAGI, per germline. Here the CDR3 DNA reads TGTGCCAGCAGTTACAAGGGGCCTAACACCGGGGAGCTGTTTTTT. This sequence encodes CASSYKGPNTGELFF.

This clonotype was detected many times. CDR3 bases: TGCGCCAGCAGCGCGGGACAAAATTCACCCCTCCACTTT. Translation: CASSAGQNSPLHF. The chain joins TRBV5-1 to TRBJ1-6; D might be TRBD1 (6 bases). The CDR3 is 13 amino acids. V lost 4 bases, J lost 7 bases, and 9 bases lay in between. CDR1 is SGHRS, CDR2 YFSETQ, per germline.

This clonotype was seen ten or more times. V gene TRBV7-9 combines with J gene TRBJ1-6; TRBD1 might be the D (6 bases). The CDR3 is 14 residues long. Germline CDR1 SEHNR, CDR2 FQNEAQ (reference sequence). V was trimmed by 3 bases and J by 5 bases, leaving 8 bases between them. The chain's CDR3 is CASSLDSNNSPLHF. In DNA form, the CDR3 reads TGTGCCAGCAGCTTGGACAGTAATAATTCACCCCTCCACTTT.

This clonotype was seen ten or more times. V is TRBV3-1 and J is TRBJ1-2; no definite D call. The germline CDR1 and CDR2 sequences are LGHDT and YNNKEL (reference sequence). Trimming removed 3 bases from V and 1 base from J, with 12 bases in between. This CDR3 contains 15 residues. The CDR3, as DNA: TGTGCCAGCAGCCACTATCCAGAATTTAACTATGGCTACACCTTC. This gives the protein CASSHYPEFNYGYTF.

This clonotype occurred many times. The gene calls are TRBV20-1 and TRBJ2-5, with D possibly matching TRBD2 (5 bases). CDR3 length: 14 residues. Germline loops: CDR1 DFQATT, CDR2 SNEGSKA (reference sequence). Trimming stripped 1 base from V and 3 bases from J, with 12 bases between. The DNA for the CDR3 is TGCAGTGCTAGAGTAACGGCCGGGGAAGAGACCCAGTACTTC. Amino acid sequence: CSARVTAGEETQYF.

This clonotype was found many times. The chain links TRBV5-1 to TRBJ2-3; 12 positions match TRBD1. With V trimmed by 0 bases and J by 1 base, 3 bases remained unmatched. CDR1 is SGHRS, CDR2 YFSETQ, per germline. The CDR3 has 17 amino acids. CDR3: CASSLVGTGGGTDTQYF. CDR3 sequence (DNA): TGCGCCAGCAGCTTGGTGGGGACAGGGGGCGGCACAGATACGCAGTATTTT.

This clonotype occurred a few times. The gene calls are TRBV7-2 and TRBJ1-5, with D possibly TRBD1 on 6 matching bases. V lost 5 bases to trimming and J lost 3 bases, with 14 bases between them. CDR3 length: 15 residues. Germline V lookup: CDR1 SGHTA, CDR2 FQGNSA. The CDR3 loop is CASSEGGFVNQPQHF. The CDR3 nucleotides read TGTGCCAGCAGCGAGGGGGGATTCGTCAATCAGCCCCAGCATTTT.

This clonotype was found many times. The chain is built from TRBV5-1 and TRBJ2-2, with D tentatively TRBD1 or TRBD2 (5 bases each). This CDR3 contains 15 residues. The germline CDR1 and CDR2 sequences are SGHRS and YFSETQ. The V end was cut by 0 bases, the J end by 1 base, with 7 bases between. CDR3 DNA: TGCGCCAGCAGCTTGGTGGGGGTGAACACCGGGGAGCTGTTTTTT. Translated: CASSLVGVNTGELFF.

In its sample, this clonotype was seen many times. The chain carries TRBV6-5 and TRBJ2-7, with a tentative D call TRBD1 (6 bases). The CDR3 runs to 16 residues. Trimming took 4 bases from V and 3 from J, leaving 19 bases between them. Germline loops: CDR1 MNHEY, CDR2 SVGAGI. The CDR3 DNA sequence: TGTGCCAGCAGTTTGAGCAGGACGACAGGCTTCTACGAGCAGTACTTC. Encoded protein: CASSLSRTTGFYEQYF.

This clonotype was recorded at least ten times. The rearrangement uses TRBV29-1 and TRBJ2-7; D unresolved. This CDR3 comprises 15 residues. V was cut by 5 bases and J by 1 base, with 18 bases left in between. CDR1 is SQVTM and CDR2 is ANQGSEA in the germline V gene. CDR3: CSVTGSQTASYEQYF. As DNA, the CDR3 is TGCAGCGTTACCGGTTCTCAAACAGCATCCTACGAGCAGTACTTC.

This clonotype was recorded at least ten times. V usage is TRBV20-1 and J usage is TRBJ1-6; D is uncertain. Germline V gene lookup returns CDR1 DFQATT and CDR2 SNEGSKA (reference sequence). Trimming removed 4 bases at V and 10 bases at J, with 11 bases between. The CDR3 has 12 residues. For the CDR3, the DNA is TGCAGTGCTACATTCGGAGGATCACCCCTCCACTTT. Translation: CSATFGGSPLHF.

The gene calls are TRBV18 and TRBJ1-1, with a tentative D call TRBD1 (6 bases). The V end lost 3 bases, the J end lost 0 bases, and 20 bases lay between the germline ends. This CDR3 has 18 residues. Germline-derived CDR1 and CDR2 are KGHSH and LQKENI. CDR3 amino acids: CASSPSVGGRIVNTEAFF. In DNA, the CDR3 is TGTGCCAGCTCACCCTCCGTCGGGGGGCGAATTGTGAACACTGAAGCTTTCTTT. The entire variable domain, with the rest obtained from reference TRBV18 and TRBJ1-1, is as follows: NAGVMQNPRHLVRRRGQEARLRCSPMKGHSHVYWYRQLPEEGLKFMVYLQKENIIDESGMPKERFSAEFPKEGPSILRIQQVVRGDSAAYFCASSPSVGGRIVNTEAFFGQGTRLTVV.